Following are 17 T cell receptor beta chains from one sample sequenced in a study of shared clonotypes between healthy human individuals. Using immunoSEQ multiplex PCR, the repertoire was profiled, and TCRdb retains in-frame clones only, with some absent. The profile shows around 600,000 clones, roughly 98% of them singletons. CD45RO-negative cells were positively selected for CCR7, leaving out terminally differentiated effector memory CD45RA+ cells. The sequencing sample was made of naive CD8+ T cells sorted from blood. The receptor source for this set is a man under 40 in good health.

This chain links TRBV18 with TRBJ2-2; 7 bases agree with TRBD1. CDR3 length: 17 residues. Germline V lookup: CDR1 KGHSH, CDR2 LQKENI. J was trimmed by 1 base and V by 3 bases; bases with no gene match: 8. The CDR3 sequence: CASSPRGSMLNTGELFF. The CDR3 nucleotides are TGTGCCAGCTCACCCAGGGGGTCAATGTTGAACACCGGGGAGCTGTTTTTT.

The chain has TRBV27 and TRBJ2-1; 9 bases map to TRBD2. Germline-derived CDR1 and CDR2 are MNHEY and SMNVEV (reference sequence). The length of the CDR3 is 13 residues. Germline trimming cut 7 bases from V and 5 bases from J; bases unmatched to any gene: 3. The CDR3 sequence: CASKSGGNNEQFF. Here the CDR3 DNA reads TGTGCCAGCAAGAGCGGGGGGAACAATGAGCAGTTCTTC.

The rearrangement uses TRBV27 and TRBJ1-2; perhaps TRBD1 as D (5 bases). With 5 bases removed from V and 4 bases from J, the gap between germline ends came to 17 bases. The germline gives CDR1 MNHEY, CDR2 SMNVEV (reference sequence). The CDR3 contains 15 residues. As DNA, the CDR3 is TGTGCCAGCAGTCCGGGGGTTCCAGGGCTCTATGGCTACACCTTC. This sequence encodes CASSPGVPGLYGYTF.

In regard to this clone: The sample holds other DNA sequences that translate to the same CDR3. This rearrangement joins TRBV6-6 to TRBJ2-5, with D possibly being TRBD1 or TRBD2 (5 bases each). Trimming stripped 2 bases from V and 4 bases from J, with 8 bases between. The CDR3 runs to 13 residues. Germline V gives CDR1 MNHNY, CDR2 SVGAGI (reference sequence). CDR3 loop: CASSYGGGETQYF. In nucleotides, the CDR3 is TGTGCCAGCAGTTACGGTGGGGGAGAGACCCAGTACTTC.

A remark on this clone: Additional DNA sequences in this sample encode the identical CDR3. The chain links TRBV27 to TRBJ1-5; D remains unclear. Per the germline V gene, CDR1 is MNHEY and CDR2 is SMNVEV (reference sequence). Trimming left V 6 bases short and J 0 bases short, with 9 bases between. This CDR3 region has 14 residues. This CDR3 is CASSLSDSNQPQHF. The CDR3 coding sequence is TGTGCCAGCAGCCTATCCGATAGCAATCAGCCCCAGCATTTT.

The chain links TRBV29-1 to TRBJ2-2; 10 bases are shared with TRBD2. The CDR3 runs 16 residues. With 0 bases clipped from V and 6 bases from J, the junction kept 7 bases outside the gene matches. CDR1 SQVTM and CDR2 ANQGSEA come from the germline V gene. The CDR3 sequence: CSVEDRSGRESGELFF. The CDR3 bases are TGCAGCGTTGAAGATCGCAGCGGGAGGGAATCCGGGGAGCTGTTTTTT.

The CDR3 sequence: CASSPILGQRNANTGELFF. As DNA, the CDR3 is TGCGCCAGCAGCCCTATTTTGGGACAGCGCAATGCGAACACCGGGGAGCTGTTTTTT. V and J are TRBV4-1 and TRBJ2-2; 7 positions agree with TRBD1. Germline CDR1 and CDR2: MGHRA and YSYEKL. CDR3 length equals 19 residues. V dropped 4 bases and J dropped 0; count of bases not matched to a gene: 14.

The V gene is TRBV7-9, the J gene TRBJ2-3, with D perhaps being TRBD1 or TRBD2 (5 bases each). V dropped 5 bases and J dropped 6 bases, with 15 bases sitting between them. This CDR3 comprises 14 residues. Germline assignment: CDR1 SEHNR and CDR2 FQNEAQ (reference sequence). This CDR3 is CASSLLRGSDTQYF. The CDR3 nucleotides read TGTGCCAGCAGCCTTTTACGGGGCTCCGATACGCAGTATTTT.

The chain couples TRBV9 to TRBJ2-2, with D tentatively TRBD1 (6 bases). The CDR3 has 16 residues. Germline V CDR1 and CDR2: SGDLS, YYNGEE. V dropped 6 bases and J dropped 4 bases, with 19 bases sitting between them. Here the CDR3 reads CASTPFSGAGTGELFF. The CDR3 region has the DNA TGTGCCAGCACCCCGTTCTCAGGGGCAGGCACCGGGGAGCTGTTTTTT.

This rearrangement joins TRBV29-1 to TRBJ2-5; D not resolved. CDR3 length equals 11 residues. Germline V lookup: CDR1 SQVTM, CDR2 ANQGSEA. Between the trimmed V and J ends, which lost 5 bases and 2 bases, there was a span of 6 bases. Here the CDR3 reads CSVLRQETQYF. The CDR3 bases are TGCAGCGTTTTGCGGCAAGAGACCCAGTACTTC.

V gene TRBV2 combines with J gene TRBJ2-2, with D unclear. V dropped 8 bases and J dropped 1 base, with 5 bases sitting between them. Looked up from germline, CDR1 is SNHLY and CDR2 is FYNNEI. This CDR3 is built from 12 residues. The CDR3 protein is CASGGNTGELFF. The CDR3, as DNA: TGTGCCAGCGGCGGGAACACCGGGGAGCTGTTTTTT.

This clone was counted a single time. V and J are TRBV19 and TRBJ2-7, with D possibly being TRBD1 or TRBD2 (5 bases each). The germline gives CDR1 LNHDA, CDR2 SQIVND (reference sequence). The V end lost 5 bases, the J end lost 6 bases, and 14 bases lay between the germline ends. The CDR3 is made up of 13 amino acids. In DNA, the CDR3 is TGTGCCAGTAGTTGGACCGGGGCTAGCGAGCAGTACTTC. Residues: CASSWTGASEQYF.

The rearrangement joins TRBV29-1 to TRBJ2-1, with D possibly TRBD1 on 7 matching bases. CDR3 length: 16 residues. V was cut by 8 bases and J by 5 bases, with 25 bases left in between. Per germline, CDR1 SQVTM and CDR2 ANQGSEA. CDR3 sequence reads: CSLGGERQGWDNEQFF. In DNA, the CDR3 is TGCAGCCTTGGAGGGGAAAGACAGGGTTGGGACAATGAGCAGTTCTTC.

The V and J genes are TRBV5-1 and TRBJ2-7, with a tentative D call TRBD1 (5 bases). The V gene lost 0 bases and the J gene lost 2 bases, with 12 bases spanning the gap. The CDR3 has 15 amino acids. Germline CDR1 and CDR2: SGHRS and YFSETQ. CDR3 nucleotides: TGCGCCAGCAGCTTGGTGTCAGGGCCCACCTACGAGCAGTACTTC. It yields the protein CASSLVSGPTYEQYF.

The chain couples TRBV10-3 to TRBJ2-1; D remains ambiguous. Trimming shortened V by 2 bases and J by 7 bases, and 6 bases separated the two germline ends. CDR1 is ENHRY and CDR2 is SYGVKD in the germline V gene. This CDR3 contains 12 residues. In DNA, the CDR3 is TGTGCCATCAGTGAGGACGGGAATGAGCAGTTCTTC. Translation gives CAISEDGNEQFF.

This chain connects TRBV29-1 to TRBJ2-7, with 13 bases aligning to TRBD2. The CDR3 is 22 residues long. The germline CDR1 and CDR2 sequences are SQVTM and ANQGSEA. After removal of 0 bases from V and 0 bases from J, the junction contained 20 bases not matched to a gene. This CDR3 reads CSVEELTTGAILAGGPSYEQYF. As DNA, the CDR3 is TGCAGCGTTGAAGAACTTACGACAGGGGCGATACTAGCGGGAGGGCCCTCCTACGAGCAGTACTTC.

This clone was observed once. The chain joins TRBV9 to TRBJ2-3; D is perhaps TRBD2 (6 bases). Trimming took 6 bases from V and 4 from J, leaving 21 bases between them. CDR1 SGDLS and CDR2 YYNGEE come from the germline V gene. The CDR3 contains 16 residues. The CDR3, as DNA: TGTGCCAGCACCTCCACGGGGGAGGTCGGTGCAGATACGCAGTATTTT. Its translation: CASTSTGEVGADTQYF.